This TCR beta chain was retrieved from a study of T cell changes during pregnancy in multiple sclerosis. CDR1 is SGDLS and CDR2 is YYNGEE in the germline V gene. The CDR3 consists of 17 residues. Trimming cost V 4 bases and J 1 base, with 18 bases left between them. The data were produced by immunoSEQ multiplex PCR, yet TCRdb's version contains in-frame clones alone and is incomplete. The sample shows under 45,000 clones, 89% of them seen only once. The sample consisted of CD4+ T cells from peripheral blood mononuclear cells, taken in the first trimester of pregnancy. The chain combines TRBV9 with TRBJ2-1; D may be TRBD1 (5 bases). The TCR sequence derives from a female donor with multiple sclerosis, enrolled in a pregnancy study. CDR3 nucleotides: TGTGCCAGCAGCACTGGGGCAGGGTCTTTTTCCTACAATGAGCAGTTCTTC. This translates into CASSTGAGSFSYNEQFF. The variable domain in full, completed from reference TRBV9 and TRBJ2-1, reads DSGVTQTPKHLITATGQRVTLRCSPRSGDLSVYWYQQSLDQGLQFLIQYYNGEERAKGNILERFSAQQFPDLHSELNLSSLELGDSALYFCASSTGAGSFSYNEQFFGPGTRLTVL.